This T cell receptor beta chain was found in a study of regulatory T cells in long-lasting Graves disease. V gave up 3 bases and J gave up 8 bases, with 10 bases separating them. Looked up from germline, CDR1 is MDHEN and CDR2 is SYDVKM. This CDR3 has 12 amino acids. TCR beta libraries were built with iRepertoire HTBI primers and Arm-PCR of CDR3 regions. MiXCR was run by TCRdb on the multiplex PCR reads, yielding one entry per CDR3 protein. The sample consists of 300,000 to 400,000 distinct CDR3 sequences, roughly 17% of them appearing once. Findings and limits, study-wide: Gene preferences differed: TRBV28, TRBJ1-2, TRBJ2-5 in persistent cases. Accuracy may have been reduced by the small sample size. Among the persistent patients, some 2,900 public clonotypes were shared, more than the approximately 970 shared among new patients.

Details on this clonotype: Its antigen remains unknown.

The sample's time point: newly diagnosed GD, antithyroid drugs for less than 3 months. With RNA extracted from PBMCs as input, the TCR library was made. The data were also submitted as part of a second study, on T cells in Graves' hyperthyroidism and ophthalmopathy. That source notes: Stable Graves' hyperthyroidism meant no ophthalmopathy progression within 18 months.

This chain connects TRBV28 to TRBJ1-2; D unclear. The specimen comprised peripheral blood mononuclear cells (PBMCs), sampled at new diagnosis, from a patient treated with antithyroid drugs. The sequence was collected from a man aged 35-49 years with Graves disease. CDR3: CASSLAWAGYTF. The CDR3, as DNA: TGTGCCAGCAGTTTGGCGTGGGCGGGCTACACCTTC.